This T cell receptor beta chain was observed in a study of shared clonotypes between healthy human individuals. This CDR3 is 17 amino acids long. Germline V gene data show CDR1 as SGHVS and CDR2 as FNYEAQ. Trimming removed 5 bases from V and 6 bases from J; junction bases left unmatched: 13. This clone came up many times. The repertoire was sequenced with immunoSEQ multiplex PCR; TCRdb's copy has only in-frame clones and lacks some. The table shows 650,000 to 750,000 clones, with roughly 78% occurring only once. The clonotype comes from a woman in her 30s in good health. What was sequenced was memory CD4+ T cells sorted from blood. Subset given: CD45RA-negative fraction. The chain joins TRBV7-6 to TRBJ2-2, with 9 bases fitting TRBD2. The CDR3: CASSPLGSGSAAGELFF. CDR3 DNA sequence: TGTGCCAGCAGCCCTCTCGGTAGCGGGAGCGCCGCCGGGGAGCTGTTTTTT.